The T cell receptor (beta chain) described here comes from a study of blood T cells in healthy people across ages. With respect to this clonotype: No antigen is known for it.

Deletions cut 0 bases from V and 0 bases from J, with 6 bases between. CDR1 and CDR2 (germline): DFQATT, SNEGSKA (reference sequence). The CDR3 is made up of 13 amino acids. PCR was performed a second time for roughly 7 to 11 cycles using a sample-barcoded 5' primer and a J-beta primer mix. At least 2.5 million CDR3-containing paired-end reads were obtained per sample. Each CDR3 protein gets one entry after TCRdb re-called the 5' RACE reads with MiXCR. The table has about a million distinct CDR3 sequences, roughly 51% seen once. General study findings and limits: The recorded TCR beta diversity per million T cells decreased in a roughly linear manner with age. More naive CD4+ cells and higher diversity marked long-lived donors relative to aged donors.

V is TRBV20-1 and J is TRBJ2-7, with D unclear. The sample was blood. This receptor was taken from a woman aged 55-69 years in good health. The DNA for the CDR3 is TGCAGTGCTAGAGAGGGTTCCTCCTACGAGCAGTACTTC. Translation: CSAREGSSYEQYF.